The 2 T cell receptor beta chains presented below share a single source sample, sequenced in a study of immune characterization of retroperitoneal liposarcoma. Via MiXCR, TCRdb re-called the PCR reads, giving one row per CDR3 protein. The data show about 10,000 distinct CDR3 sequences, more than 35% seen once. Sample: tumor tissue. The origin of the receptors is a male donor with retroperitoneal liposarcoma.

The rearrangement joins TRBV25-1 to TRBJ2-5; 10 nucleotides line up with TRBD2. CDR1 is MGHDK, CDR2 SYGVNS, per germline. V lost 1 base to trimming and J lost 2 bases; unmatched junction nucleotides: 1. This CDR3 is 15 amino acids long. The CDR3 loop reads CASSESTSGQETQYF. DNA for the CDR3: TGTGCCAGCAGTGAATCGACTAGCGGGCAAGAGACCCAGTACTTC.

This clonotype was recorded many times. V is TRBV6-6 and J is TRBJ2-1; a weak D match, TRBD1 (6 bases). The germline V and J ends were trimmed by 0 bases and 9 bases, with 9 bases remaining between them. The CDR3 contains 13 residues. Germline values: CDR1 MNHNY, CDR2 SVGAGI (reference sequence). The CDR3 coding sequence is TGTGCCAGCAGTTACTCCCAGGGGCTTGAGCAGTTCTTC. Its protein product is CASSYSQGLEQFF.